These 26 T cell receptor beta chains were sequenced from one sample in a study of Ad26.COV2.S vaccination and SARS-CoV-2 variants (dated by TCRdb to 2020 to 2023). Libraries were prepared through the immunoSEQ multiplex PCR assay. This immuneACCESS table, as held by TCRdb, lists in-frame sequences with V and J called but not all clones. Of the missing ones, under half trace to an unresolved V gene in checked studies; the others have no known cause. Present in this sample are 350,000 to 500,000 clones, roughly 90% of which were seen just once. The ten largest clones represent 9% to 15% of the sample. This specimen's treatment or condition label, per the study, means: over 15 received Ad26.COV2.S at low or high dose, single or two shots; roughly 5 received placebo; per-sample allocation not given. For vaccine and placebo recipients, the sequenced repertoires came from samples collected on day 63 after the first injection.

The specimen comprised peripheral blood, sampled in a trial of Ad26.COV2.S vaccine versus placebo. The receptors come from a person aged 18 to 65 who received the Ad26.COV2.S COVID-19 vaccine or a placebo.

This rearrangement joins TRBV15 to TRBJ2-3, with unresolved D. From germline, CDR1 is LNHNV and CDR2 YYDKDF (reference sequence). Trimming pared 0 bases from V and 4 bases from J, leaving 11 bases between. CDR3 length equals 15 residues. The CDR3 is CATSREVERADTQYF. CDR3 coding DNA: TGTGCCACCAGCAGAGAGGTGGAGCGCGCAGATACGCAGTATTTT.

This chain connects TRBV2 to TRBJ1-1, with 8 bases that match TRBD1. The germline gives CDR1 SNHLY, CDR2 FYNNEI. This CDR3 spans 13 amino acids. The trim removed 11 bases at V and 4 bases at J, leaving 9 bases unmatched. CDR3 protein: CAGSDRGGTEAFF. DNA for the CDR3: TGTGCCGGATCAGACAGGGGAGGCACTGAAGCTTTCTTT.

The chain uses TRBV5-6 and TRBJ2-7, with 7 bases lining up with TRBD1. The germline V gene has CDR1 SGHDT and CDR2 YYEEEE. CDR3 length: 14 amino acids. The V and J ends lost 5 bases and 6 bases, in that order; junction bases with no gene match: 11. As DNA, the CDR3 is TGTGCCAGCAGGACGACAGGGTCCCTTTCCGAGCAGTACTTC. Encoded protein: CASRTTGSLSEQYF.

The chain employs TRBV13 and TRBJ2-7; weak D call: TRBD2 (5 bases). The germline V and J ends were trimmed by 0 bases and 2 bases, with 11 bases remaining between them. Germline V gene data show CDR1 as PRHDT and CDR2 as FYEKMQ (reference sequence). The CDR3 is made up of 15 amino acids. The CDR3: CASSLGGSVAYEQYF. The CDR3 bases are TGTGCCAGCAGCTTAGGCGGTAGCGTAGCCTACGAGCAGTACTTC.

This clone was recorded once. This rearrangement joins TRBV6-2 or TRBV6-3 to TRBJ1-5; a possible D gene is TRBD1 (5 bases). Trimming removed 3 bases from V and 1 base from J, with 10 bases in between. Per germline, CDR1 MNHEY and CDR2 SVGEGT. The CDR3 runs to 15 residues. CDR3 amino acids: CASSYPGGSNQPQHF. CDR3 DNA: TGTGCCAGCAGTTATCCCGGGGGAAGCAATCAGCCCCAGCATTTT.

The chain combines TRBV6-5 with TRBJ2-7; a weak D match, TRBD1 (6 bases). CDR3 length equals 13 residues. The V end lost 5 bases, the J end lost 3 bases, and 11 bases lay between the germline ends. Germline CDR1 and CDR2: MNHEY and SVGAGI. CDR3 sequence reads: CASSPGQIYEQYF. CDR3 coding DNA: TGTGCCAGCAGTCCCGGACAGATCTACGAGCAGTACTTC.

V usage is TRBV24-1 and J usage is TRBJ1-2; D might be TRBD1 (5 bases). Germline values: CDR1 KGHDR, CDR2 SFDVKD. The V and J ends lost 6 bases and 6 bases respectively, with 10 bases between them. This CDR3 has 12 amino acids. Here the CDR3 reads CATSSTRDGYTF. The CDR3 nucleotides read TGTGCCACCAGTTCCACCAGGGATGGCTACACCTTC.

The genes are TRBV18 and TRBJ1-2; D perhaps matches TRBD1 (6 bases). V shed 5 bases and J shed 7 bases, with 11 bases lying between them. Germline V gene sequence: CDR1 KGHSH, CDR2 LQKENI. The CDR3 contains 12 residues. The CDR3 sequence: CASSTGTSGYTF. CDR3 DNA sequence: TGTGCCAGCTCAACCGGGACAAGTGGCTACACCTTC.

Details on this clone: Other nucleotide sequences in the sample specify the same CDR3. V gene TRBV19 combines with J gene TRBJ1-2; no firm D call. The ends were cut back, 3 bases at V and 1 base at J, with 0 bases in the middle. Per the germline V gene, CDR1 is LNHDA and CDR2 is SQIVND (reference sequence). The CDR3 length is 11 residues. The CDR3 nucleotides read TGTGCCAGTAGTATTAACTATGGCTACACCTTC. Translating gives CASSINYGYTF.

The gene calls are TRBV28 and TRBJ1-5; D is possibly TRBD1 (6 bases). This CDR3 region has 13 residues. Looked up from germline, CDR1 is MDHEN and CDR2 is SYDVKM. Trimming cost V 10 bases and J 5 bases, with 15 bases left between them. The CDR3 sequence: CAIPGRGDQPQHF. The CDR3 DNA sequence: TGTGCCATCCCAGGCAGGGGAGATCAGCCCCAGCATTTT.

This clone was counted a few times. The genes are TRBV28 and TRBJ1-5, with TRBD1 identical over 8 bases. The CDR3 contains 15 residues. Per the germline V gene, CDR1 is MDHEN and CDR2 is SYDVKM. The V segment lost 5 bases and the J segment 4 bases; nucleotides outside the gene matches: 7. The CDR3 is CASSIGQGGNQPQHF. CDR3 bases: TGTGCCAGCAGTATCGGACAGGGAGGGAATCAGCCCCAGCATTTT.

CDR3 region: CASSLAWGTAFNYGYTF. CDR3 nucleotide sequence: TGTGCCAGCAGCTTAGCATGGGGGACAGCATTTAACTATGGCTACACCTTC. The chain combines TRBV7-2 with TRBJ1-2, with 7 bases matching TRBD1. Germline CDR1 SGHTA, CDR2 FQGNSA. This CDR3 is 17 amino acids long. The V gene end was trimmed by 0 bases and the J gene end by 1 base; junction bases not matched to a gene: 8.

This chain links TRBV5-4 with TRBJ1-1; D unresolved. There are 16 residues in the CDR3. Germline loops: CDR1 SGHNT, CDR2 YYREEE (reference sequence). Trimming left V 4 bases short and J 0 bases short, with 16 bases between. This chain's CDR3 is CASSPSGAVMNTEAFF. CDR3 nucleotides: TGTGCCAGCAGCCCTTCAGGCGCAGTCATGAACACTGAAGCTTTCTTT.

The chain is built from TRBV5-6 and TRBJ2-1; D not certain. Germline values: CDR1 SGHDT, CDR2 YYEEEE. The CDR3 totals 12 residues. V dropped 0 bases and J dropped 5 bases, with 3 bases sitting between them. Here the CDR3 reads CASSLVNNEQFF. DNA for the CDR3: TGTGCCAGCAGCTTGGTCAACAATGAGCAGTTCTTC.

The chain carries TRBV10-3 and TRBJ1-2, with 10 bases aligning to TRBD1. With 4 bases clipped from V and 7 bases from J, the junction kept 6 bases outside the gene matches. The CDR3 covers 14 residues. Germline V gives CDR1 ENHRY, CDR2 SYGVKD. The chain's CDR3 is CAISVGDRGSGYTF. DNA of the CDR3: TGTGCCATCAGTGTGGGGGACAGGGGAAGTGGCTACACCTTC.

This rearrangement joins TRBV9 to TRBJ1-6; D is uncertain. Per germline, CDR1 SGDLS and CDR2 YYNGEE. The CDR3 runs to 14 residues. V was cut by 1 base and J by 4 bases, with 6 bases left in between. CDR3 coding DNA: TGTGCCAGCAGCGTAACAGAATATAATTCACCCCTCCACTTT. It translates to CASSVTEYNSPLHF.

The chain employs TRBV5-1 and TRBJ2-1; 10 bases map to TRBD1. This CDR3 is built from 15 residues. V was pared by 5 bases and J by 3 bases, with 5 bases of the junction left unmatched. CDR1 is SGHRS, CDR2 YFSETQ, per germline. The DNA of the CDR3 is TGCGCCAGCAGGTCCGGGACAGGGGACTACAATGAGCAGTTCTTC. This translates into CASRSGTGDYNEQFF.

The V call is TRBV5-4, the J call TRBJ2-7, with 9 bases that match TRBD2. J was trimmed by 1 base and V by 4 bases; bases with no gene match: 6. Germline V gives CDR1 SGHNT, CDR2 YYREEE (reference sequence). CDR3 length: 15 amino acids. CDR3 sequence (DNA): TGTGCCAGCAGCATAGCGGGAGACTCATCCTACGAGCAGTACTTC. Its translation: CASSIAGDSSYEQYF.

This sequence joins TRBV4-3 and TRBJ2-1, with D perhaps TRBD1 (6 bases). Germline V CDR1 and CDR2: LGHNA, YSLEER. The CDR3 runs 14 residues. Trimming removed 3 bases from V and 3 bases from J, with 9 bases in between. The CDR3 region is CASSQDRLYNEQFF. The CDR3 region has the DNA TGCGCCAGCAGCCAGGACAGACTCTACAATGAGCAGTTCTTC.

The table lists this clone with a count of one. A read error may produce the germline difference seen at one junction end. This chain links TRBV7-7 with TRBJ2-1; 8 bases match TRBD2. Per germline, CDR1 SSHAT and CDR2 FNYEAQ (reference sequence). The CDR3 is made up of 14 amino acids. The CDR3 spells CASSLLAGGNEQFF. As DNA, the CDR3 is TGTGCTAGCAGCTTACTGGCGGGGGGAAATGAGCAGTTCTTC.

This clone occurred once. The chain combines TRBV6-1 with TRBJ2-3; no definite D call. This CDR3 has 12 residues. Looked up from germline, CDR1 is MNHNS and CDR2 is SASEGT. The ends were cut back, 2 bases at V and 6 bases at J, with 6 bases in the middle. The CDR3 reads CASSETFDTQYF. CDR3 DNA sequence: TGTGCCAGCAGTGAAACTTTTGATACGCAGTATTTT.

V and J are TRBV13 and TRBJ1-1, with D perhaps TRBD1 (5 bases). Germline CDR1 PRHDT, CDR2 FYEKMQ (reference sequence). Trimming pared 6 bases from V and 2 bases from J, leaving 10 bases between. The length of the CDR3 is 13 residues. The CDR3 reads CASRRQSNTEAFF. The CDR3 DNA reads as TGTGCCAGCAGAAGACAGTCTAACACTGAAGCTTTCTTT.

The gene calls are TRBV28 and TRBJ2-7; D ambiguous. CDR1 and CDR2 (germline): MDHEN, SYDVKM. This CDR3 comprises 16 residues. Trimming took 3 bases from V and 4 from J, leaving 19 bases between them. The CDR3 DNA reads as TGTGCCAGCAGTTTGGGATGGGCACAAGGCCTATACGAGCAGTACTTC. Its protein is CASSLGWAQGLYEQYF.

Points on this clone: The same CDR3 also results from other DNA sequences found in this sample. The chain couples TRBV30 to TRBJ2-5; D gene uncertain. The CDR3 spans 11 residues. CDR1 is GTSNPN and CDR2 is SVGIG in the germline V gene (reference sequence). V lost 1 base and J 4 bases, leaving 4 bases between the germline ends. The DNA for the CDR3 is TGTGCCTGGAGTGCTCGAGAGACCCAGTACTTC. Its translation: CAWSARETQYF.

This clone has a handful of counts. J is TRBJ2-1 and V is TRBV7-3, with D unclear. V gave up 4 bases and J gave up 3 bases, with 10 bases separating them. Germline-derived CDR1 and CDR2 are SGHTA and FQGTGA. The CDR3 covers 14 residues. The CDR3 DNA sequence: TGTGCCAGCAGCTCCTCGAAGGACTACAATGAGCAGTTCTTC. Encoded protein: CASSSSKDYNEQFF.

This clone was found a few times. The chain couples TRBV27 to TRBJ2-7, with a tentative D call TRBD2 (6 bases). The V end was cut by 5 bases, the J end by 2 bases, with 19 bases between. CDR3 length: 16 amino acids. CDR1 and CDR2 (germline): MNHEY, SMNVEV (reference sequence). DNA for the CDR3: TGTGCCAGCAGTATGGGCCTCCCCGGGGGTGCCTACGAGCAGTACTTC. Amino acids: CASSMGLPGGAYEQYF.